This T cell receptor beta chain was profiled in a study of cytomegalovirus exposure and HLA in healthy donors. At the level of the study: In an earlier analysis, 95 million to 140 million unique TCR beta sequences were found from some 200 million T cells.

Regarding this clone: The antigen is unknown.

The study's findings and limits: In a later analysis, productive TCRs from donors in an Asian-associated ancestry cluster reportedly carried fewer N-insertions than the cohort mean. Excluded were some V segments that proved indistinguishable, including TRBV6-2 and TRBV6-3.

A multiplex PCR was run with 60 Vbeta primers and 13 Jbeta primers. Profiled with immunoSEQ multiplex PCR; TCRdb holds only in-frame clones, not every one. Here the sample spans roughly 66,000 clones, around 64% being singletons. V gave up 8 bases and J gave up 8 bases; unmatched junction bases: 4. The CDR3 consists of 13 residues. Germline V gene sequence: CDR1 MNHNS, CDR2 SASEGT. J is TRBJ1-4 and V is TRBV6-1; 11 nucleotides align to TRBD1. Sequenced material: PBMCs. This TCR came from a woman in her forties or fifties in good health and CMV-seronegative. The CDR3 sequence: CASVRDRGEKLFF. CDR3 in DNA: TGTGCCAGCGTCCGGGACAGGGGGGAAAAACTGTTTTTT.